The T cell receptor beta chain described here comes from a study of spatial heterogeneity in lung cancer. Ten or more counts support this clonotype. Time point reported: sample taken at primary tumor resection. Each CDR3 protein gets one entry after TCRdb re-called the 5' RACE reads with MiXCR. This sample has approximately 25,000 distinct CDR3 sequences, with roughly 7% found just once. V gave up 6 bases and J gave up 10 bases, with 10 bases separating them. The CDR3 is made up of 11 amino acids. The chain couples TRBV12-3 or TRBV12-4 to TRBJ2-1, with unresolved D. This sample comprised PBMCs, obtained at surgery. The clonotype originates from a male donor with early-stage non-small cell lung cancer. The CDR3 region has the DNA TGTGCCAGCAGCCCCAAGGGCGAGCAGTTCTTC. Translating it yields CASSPKGEQFF.